Following are 7 T cell receptor beta chains from one sample sequenced in a study of human T cells and chemical hapten exposure. MiXCR, applied by TCRdb to the RACE reads, yields one record per CDR3 protein. The table includes about 100,000 distinct CDR3 sequences, over 9.5% detected once. Time point reported: patch test 1, 2 weeks after DPC sensitization. Noted treatment: therapeutic diphenylcyclopropenone sensitization with weekly scalp DPC. The source was whole blood, collected in connection with sensitization to the hapten diphenylcyclopropenone (DPC). These TCRs come from a man between 40 and 49 years old with alopecia areata. Some clones in this sample may be carry-over from other donors' samples.

CDR3 loop: CASSYKLAGATGELFF. CDR3 DNA sequence: TGTGCCAGCAGTTACAAACTAGCGGGAGCGACCGGGGAGCTGTTTTTT. This chain uses TRBV6-5 with TRBJ2-2, with 11 bases matching TRBD2. The CDR3 is 16 amino acids. Germline V CDR1 and CDR2: MNHEY, SVGAGI. V was clipped by 2 bases and J by 5 bases; unmatched bases: 4.

This clonotype was seen a few times. The chain has TRBV7-9 and TRBJ1-2; TRBD1 matches at 7 bases. Germline trimming cut 5 bases from V and 8 bases from J; bases unmatched to any gene: 14. Germline values: CDR1 SEHNR, CDR2 FQNEAQ (reference sequence). The CDR3 contains 15 residues. The CDR3 reads CASSTWTGPLLGYTF. Written as DNA, the CDR3 is TGTGCCAGCAGCACCTGGACAGGTCCCCTATTAGGCTACACCTTC.

This clonotype has a handful of counts. This chain joins TRBV27 and TRBJ2-7, with TRBD1 identical over 10 bases. The CDR3 spans 15 residues. Per germline, CDR1 MNHEY and CDR2 SMNVEV (reference sequence). V was pared by 6 bases and J by 6 bases, with 11 bases of the junction left unmatched. The CDR3 is CASSAIRDRGLEQYV. The CDR3 region has the DNA TGTGCCAGCAGCGCAATCCGGGACAGGGGTCTCGAGCAGTACGTC.

This clonotype was seen at least ten times. This sequence joins TRBV20-1 and TRBJ1-3, with D possibly being TRBD1 (5 bases). V was shortened by 5 bases and J by 2 bases, with 7 bases between the two germline ends. CDR3 length equals 12 residues. The germline CDR1 and CDR2 sequences are DFQATT and SNEGSKA (reference sequence). CDR3 in DNA: TGCAGTGCTGGGACGGCTGGAAACACCATATATTTT. Amino acid sequence: CSAGTAGNTIYF.

This chain connects TRBV19 to TRBJ2-7; D perhaps matches TRBD2 (5 bases). CDR1 LNHDA and CDR2 SQIVND come from the germline V gene (reference sequence). The V end lost 6 bases, the J end lost 1 base, and 13 bases lay between the germline ends. The CDR3 extends over 14 amino acids. The CDR3 is CASSFEGPSYEQYF. For the CDR3, the DNA is TGTGCCAGTAGCTTTGAGGGCCCGTCCTACGAGCAGTACTTC.

This clonotype showed up just a few times. This chain connects TRBV3-1 to TRBJ1-1; D call uncertain. The CDR3 has 11 amino acids. Germline V lookup: CDR1 LGHDT, CDR2 YNNKEL (reference sequence). Trimming pared 2 bases from V and 5 bases from J, leaving 3 bases between. Written as DNA, the CDR3 is TGTGCCAGCAGCCAACTTACTGAAGCTTTCTTT. Translation: CASSQLTEAFF.

This clonotype was picked up many times. V usage is TRBV6-2 or TRBV6-3 and J usage is TRBJ2-4; no reliable D call. In germline, CDR1 is MNHEY, CDR2 SVGEGT. The CDR3 runs 12 residues. V was pared by 7 bases and J by 12 bases, with 16 bases between. Written as DNA, the CDR3 is TGTGCCAGCATCAATCCTGCCGGGCATCAGTACTTC. Encoded protein: CASINPAGHQYF.